This T cell receptor beta chain was identified in a study of tumor-infiltrating lymphocytes in primary liver carcinoma. The overall study: Enrolled patients were male and female, aged 30 to 69 years.

For this clonotype: Its antigen is not known. Germline is not matched at one junction end, which may reflect a read error.

Germline V gives CDR1 SGHVS, CDR2 FQNEAQ. This CDR3 region has 16 residues. Between 20 and 30 mg of unsorted bulk tissue served as the source from which RNA and DNA were co-extracted. Patients underwent surgical resection for primary liver carcinoma. Study-wide results and caveats: It was in tumors, not blood, that the top-250-clone fraction was significantly higher (p = 0.039).

Starting material of 500 ng total RNA yielded TCR beta cDNA via a constant-region primer. TCR beta libraries came from three nested multiplex PCR rounds using slightly modified ARM-PCR. Both of the initial two PCR rounds ran for approximately 10 cycles and employed TRBV1-TRBV30 forward primers alongside a C-beta reverse primer. MiXCR, run by TCRdb on the multiplex PCR reads, gives a single entry per CDR3 protein. The sample contains about 120,000 distinct CDR3 sequences, 55% to 70% of which appear only once. The sample was tumor-adjacent normal liver tissue. The sequence came from a woman aged 60 to 75 with primary liver carcinoma and hepatitis B virus infection. J is TRBJ2-4 and V is TRBV7-8; D perhaps matches TRBD1 (6 bases). CDR3 bases: TGTGCCATCAGCCAAATTCCGGGACATGGTCAAAACATTCAGTACTTC. Protein product: CAISQIPGHGQNIQYF.